The 17 T cell receptor beta chains below were found in one sample sequenced in a study of OX40 agonist ivuxolimab in advanced cancers. Using immunoSEQ multiplex PCR, the repertoire was profiled, and TCRdb retains in-frame clones only, with some absent. The table lists roughly 65,000 clones, roughly 92% of them singletons, with about 0.3% in the top ten. The input for sequencing was CD4+ or CD8+ T cells sorted from blood, taken in a trial of the OX40 agonist ivuxolimab. The source is an adult with an advanced solid tumor such as melanoma, head and neck, liver or kidney cancer.

The chain employs TRBV6-5 and TRBJ1-1; D perhaps matches TRBD1 (6 bases). Per the germline V gene, CDR1 is MNHEY and CDR2 is SVGAGI. The CDR3 is made up of 14 amino acids. Trimming shortened V by 0 bases and J by 4 bases, and 9 bases separated the two germline ends. The CDR3 DNA reads as TGTGCCAGCAGTTACTCTGGACAGATCACTGAAGCTTTCTTT. Its translation is CASSYSGQITEAFF.

V usage is TRBV4-1 and J usage is TRBJ2-3, with D possibly TRBD2 on 5 matching bases. The CDR3 covers 20 residues. Trimming removed 0 bases from V and 0 bases from J, with 22 bases in between. CDR1 MGHRA and CDR2 YSYEKL come from the germline V gene. The CDR3 region has the DNA TGCGCCAGCAGCCAAGATTTGGGTTTTCTAGCTAAGACTAGCACAGATACGCAGTATTTT. Residues: CASSQDLGFLAKTSTDTQYF.

The chain uses TRBV5-1 and TRBJ2-3; TRBD2 matches 7 bases. The V segment lost 4 bases and the J segment 1 base; nucleotides outside the gene matches: 6. The germline V gene encodes CDR1 SGHRS and CDR2 YFSETQ. This CDR3 has 15 residues. CDR3 region: CASSSGEGRTDTQYF. CDR3 bases: TGCGCCAGCAGCAGTGGGGAGGGGCGCACAGATACGCAGTATTTT. The full variable domain, its missing parts supplied by reference TRBV5-1 and TRBJ2-3, is KAGVTQTPRYLIKTRGQQVTLSCSPISGHRSVSWYQQTPGQGLQFLFEYFSETQRNKGNFPGRFSGRQFSNSRSEMNVSTLELGDSALYLCASSSGEGRTDTQYFGPGTRLTVL.

This chain joins TRBV5-6 and TRBJ2-2; tentatively, D is TRBD1 (6 bases). V gave up 5 bases and J gave up 2 bases, with 16 bases separating them. The CDR3 is made up of 16 amino acids. CDR1 and CDR2 from the germline V gene are SGHDT and YYEEEE. The CDR3: CASSRWDTPNTGELFF. The CDR3 DNA is TGTGCCAGCAGTCGATGGGACACACCTAACACCGGGGAGCTGTTTTTT.

The chain employs TRBV7-9 and TRBJ1-5; 7 bases align to TRBD1. This CDR3 comprises 15 residues. In germline, CDR1 is SEHNR, CDR2 FQNEAQ (reference sequence). V trimming: 3 bases; J trimming: 4 bases; junction bases outside the gene matches: 6. CDR3 region: CASSFAGTVNQPQHF. DNA of the CDR3: TGTGCCAGCAGCTTCGCCGGGACAGTTAATCAGCCCCAGCATTTT.

This clone was seen only once. The chain is built from TRBV19 and TRBJ1-4; TRBD1 is a possible D gene (6 bases). The CDR3 consists of 14 residues. Trimming cost V 7 bases and J 4 bases, with 13 bases left between them. Germline V CDR1 and CDR2: LNHDA, SQIVND (reference sequence). In DNA form, the CDR3 reads TGTGCCAGTACATTCGGGGGGCATAATGAAAAACTGTTTTTT. It encodes CASTFGGHNEKLFF. Full variable domain (remainder filled in from reference TRBV19 and TRBJ1-4): DGGITQSPKYLFRKEGQNVTLSCEQNLNHDAMYWYRQDPGQGLRLIYYSQIVNDFQKGDIAEGYSVSREKKESFPLTVTSAQKNPTAFYLCASTFGGHNEKLFFGSGTQLSVL.

This rearrangement joins TRBV29-1 to TRBJ2-1; 13 bases fit TRBD2. The trim removed 3 bases at V and 6 bases at J, leaving 2 bases unmatched. CDR1 and CDR2 from the germline V gene are SQVTM and ANQGSEA. The CDR3 runs 14 residues. In DNA, the CDR3 is TGCAGCGTTGACCGGACTAGCGGGGGCAATGAGCAGTTCTTC. It yields the protein CSVDRTSGGNEQFF.

This chain uses TRBV27 with TRBJ1-3; D perhaps matches TRBD1 (6 bases). V lost 5 bases and J 0 bases, leaving 11 bases between the germline ends. Germline CDR1 and CDR2: MNHEY and SMNVEV (reference sequence). CDR3 size: 15 residues. The CDR3 bases are TGTGCCAGCAGTCTGACAGGTTTCTCTGGAAACACCATATATTTT. Residues: CASSLTGFSGNTIYF.

The V and J genes are TRBV19 and TRBJ2-4, with 7 bases that match TRBD1. J was trimmed by 1 base and V by 4 bases; bases with no gene match: 4. CDR3 size: 15 residues. CDR1 is LNHDA and CDR2 is SQIVND in the germline V gene (reference sequence). The CDR3 loop is CASSTGGTAKNIQYF. The DNA of the CDR3 is TGTGCCAGTAGTACAGGGGGAACGGCCAAAAACATTCAGTACTTC. Looking up the rest from reference TRBV19 and TRBJ2-4 gives the full variable domain: DGGITQSPKYLFRKEGQNVTLSCEQNLNHDAMYWYRQDPGQGLRLIYYSQIVNDFQKGDIAEGYSVSREKKESFPLTVTSAQKNPTAFYLCASSTGGTAKNIQYFGAGTRLSVL.

The rearrangement uses TRBV7-2 and TRBJ1-2; weak D call: TRBD1 (6 bases). Germline V CDR1 and CDR2: SGHTA, FQGNSA. Trimming took off 5 bases at V and 6 bases at J, with 16 bases between the two ends. The CDR3 has 14 amino acids. The CDR3 nucleotides read TGTGCCAGCAGCCCCATGACACAGGGTCATGGCTACACCTTC. Translating it yields CASSPMTQGHGYTF.

The chain uses TRBV9 and TRBJ2-4, with D hard to call. The CDR3 runs 15 residues. Germline assignment: CDR1 SGDLS and CDR2 YYNGEE. Between the trimmed V and J ends, which lost 4 bases and 2 bases, there was a span of 13 bases. CDR3 nucleotides: TGTGCCAGCAGCCCCCCCGGTAATTCCAAAAACATTCAGTACTTC. Translation: CASSPPGNSKNIQYF.

The chain uses TRBV11-2 and TRBJ1-2, with D uncertain. Between the trimmed V and J ends, which lost 5 bases and 2 bases, there was a span of 6 bases. Germline V gives CDR1 SGHAT, CDR2 FQNNGV. CDR3 size: 12 residues. CDR3 residues: CASSPMNYGYTF. Written as DNA, the CDR3 is TGTGCCAGCAGCCCGATGAACTATGGCTACACCTTC. Full variable domain (remainder filled in from reference TRBV11-2 and TRBJ1-2): EAGVAQSPRYKIIEKRQSVAFWCNPISGHATLYWYQQILGQGPKLLIQFQNNGVVDDSQLPKDRFSAERLKGVDSTLKIQPAKLEDSAVYLCASSPMNYGYTFGSGTRLTVV.

This chain uses TRBV10-1 with TRBJ2-7; D not resolved. Trimming shortened V by 4 bases and J by 1 base, and 5 bases separated the two germline ends. The CDR3 spans 12 residues. Germline values: CDR1 WNHNN, CDR2 SYGVQD (reference sequence). CDR3 nucleotide sequence: TGCGCCAGCAGTGTGGGGTCCTACGAGCAGTACTTC. It is translated as CASSVGSYEQYF.

The chain has TRBV9 and TRBJ2-1, with TRBD2 identical over 11 bases. V lost 3 bases, J lost 12 bases, and 2 bases stayed unmatched. Germline V gene sequence: CDR1 SGDLS, CDR2 YYNGEE. The CDR3 is 12 amino acids. As DNA, the CDR3 is TGTGCCAGCAGCGCTAGCGGGGGGATGCAGTTCTTC. The encoded protein is CASSASGGMQFF.

This rearrangement joins TRBV20-1 to TRBJ2-3; D unclear. Germline V lookup: CDR1 DFQATT, CDR2 SNEGSKA (reference sequence). The CDR3 covers 11 residues. V gave up 3 bases and J gave up 2 bases, with 3 bases separating them. The CDR3 DNA is TGCAGTGCTAGGCTCACAGATACGCAGTATTTT. Translating gives CSARLTDTQYF.

The rearrangement joins TRBV27 to TRBJ1-2; 7 bases map to TRBD1. Germline V gene sequence: CDR1 MNHEY, CDR2 SMNVEV (reference sequence). This CDR3 spans 13 amino acids. The V and J ends lost 8 bases and 9 bases, in that order; junction bases with no gene match: 12. The CDR3 region has the DNA TGTGCCAGCGCATACTCGACAGGGAACAGCTACACCTTC. Its protein product is CASAYSTGNSYTF.

The rearrangement uses TRBV9 and TRBJ2-6; D might be TRBD1 (5 bases). Germline CDR1 reads SGDLS; CDR2 reads YYNGEE. The length of the CDR3 is 15 residues. The germline V and J ends were trimmed by 2 bases and 1 base, with 7 bases remaining between them. DNA of the CDR3: TGTGCCAGCAGCGTTAGGGGTTCTGGGGCCAACGTCCTGACTTTC. Encoded protein: CASSVRGSGANVLTF.